Listed here is a single T cell receptor (beta chain). Trimming cost V 3 bases and J 4 bases, with 10 bases left between them. The CDR3 is made up of 14 amino acids. The V gene's germline CDR1 is MRHNA and CDR2 SNTAGT. This sample was taken from a study of radiotherapy plus CTLA-4 blockade in lung cancer. Sequenced by immunoSEQ multiplex PCR; TCRdb stores in-frame clones only, minus some. The data hold around 30,000 clones, with roughly 71% observed a single time. Here the sequenced sample was peripheral blood, taken from a patient treated with radiotherapy plus ipilimumab. J is TRBJ2-1 and V is TRBV6-4; D call uncertain. The origin of this receptor is a human donor with non-small cell lung cancer who had stable disease on radiotherapy plus ipilimumab. Here the CDR3 DNA reads TGTGCCAGCAGTGATAATGACGGATACAATGAGCAGTTCTTC. Protein product: CASSDNDGYNEQFF.